Listed below are T cell receptor beta chains from one sample, sequenced in a study of blood T cell repertoires in COVID-19. Sequencing used immunoSEQ multiplex PCR; TCRdb keeps in-frame clones, though not all of them. The table has over 350,000 clones, approximately 90% seen once. Input material: PBMCs or T cells enriched from blood (not recorded which). All receptors come from a woman under 30 who had recovered from COVID-19. Each CDR3 is given with its conserved first and last residue. The D gene is left open where the match is weak.

TRBJ1-4,.,TRBV5-4,CASSLAGKLFF
TRBJ2-7,TRBD2,TRBV11-1,CASSLAFAGGFYEQYF
TRBJ2-3,.,TRBV7-8,CASSLGGRGTDTQYF
TRBJ2-7,.,TRBV13,CASSLMPGVGYEQYF
TRBJ1-5,.,TRBV6-5,CASSYGSGFQPQHF
TRBJ1-2,.,TRBV7-2,CASSPLTGQVGYTF
TRBJ1-1,TRBD1,TRBV25-1,CASRETGEAFF
TRBJ1-2,.,TRBV3-1/TRBV3-2,CASSPRDTPNYGYTF
TRBJ2-7,TRBD1,TRBV30,CAWSGQGVDNEQYF
TRBJ1-2,.,TRBV29-1,CSVDESSNYGYTF
TRBJ1-1,.,TRBV3-1/TRBV3-2,CASSQSNRAFTEAFF
TRBJ2-2,TRBD2,TRBV2,CASRRTSGNTGELFF
TRBJ1-2,TRBD1,TRBV18,CASSQGAGYGYTF
TRBJ1-2,.,TRBV5-4,CASSLPGNYGYTF
TRBJ1-5,.,TRBV5-1,CASSLGGYGQPQHF
TRBJ1-2,TRBD1,TRBV6-5,CASAEAGGINYGYTF
TRBJ1-1,TRBD1,TRBV19,CASNRPRDRGPNTEAFF
TRBJ2-2,TRBD1,TRBV12-3/TRBV12-4,CASGQGATGELFF
TRBJ1-6,TRBD1,TRBV18,CASSLGTGGSNNSPLHF
TRBJ2-3,.,TRBV3-1/TRBV3-2,CASSLSGSTDTQYF
TRBJ2-7,.,TRBV5-3,CARRGRGLSYEQYF
TRBJ2-1,TRBD2,TRBV6-4,CASSPRGGAINEQFF
TRBJ1-6,TRBD1,TRBV6-5,CASSRQGAENSPLHF
TRBJ2-2,.,TRBV6-2/TRBV6-3,CASSYAGYTGELFF
TRBJ1-5,.,TRBV25-1,CASSEGELGSNQPQHF
TRBJ1-2,.,TRBV4-1,CASSLSFPNYGYTF
TRBJ2-2,TRBD2,TRBV5-1,CASSGTSGGNTGELFF
TRBJ1-2,.,TRBV25-1,CASSEYMETNYGYTF
TRBJ1-5,.,TRBV12-3/TRBV12-4,CASSFYNQPQHF
TRBJ1-5,.,TRBV25-1,CASSPGENSNQPQHF
TRBJ1-1,.,TRBV5-4,CASSLLGGDTEAFF
TRBJ1-4,.,TRBV20-1,CSASLQDMFF
TRBJ1-1,TRBD1,TRBV30,CAWASGTGSLNTEAFF
TRBJ1-2,TRBD1,TRBV5-1,CASSLGDSSKRYGYTF
TRBJ1-2,TRBD1,TRBV6-5,CASSPDRVGGYTF
TRBJ1-3,TRBD1,TRBV3-1/TRBV3-2,CASSEPQGIGNTIYF
TRBJ1-3,.,TRBV9,CASSTRVAGNTIYF
TRBJ1-1,.,TRBV3-1/TRBV3-2,CASSQDASPWGLTEAFF
TRBJ1-1,TRBD1,TRBV7-8,CASSWDRVYTEAFF
TRBJ1-5,.,TRBV11-2,CASSTTGSLGNQPQHF
TRBJ2-1,.,TRBV7-2,CASSLGSEQFF
TRBJ2-3,.,TRBV4-3,CASSQHHVLVAQYF
TRBJ2-1,TRBD2,TRBV3-1/TRBV3-2,CASSQEVGTNSYSDEQFF
TRBJ1-1,.,TRBV19,CASSIDNEARKAFF
TRBJ2-7,TRBD1,TRBV6-2/TRBV6-3,CASSRTGLSEQYF
TRBJ2-2,.,TRBV28,CASSIRPQGTGELFF
TRBJ1-3,TRBD1,TRBV7-2,CASSPLGTDIFSSGNTIYF
TRBJ2-4,.,TRBV6-2/TRBV6-3,CASSSWGRAKNIQYF
TRBJ2-3,.,TRBV7-6,CASSLAGLSTDTQYF